The source of this T cell receptor (beta chain) is a study of T cells in Graves' hyperthyroidism and ophthalmopathy. Study-level findings and limits: Among clonotypes expanded in thyroid above 0.001, most were also found in blood. Ophthalmopathy was predicted by the model a median of 6.5 months ahead of onset.

In regard to this clonotype: What it binds is not known.

TCR beta CDR3 region amplification was performed from RNA transcripts. HTBI primers were employed in a first-round RT-PCR of the TCR CDR3. TCRdb processed the multiplex PCR reads anew with MiXCR; each CDR3 protein has one entry. The data contain approximately 490,000 distinct CDR3 sequences, about 22% of them seen just once; the ten biggest clones take up about half. CDR3 length equals 15 residues. The V gene's germline CDR1 is SGHTA and CDR2 FQGNSA. V lost 5 bases, J lost 7 bases, and 21 bases lay in between. The diagnostic basis comprised clinical symptoms, serum thyroxine and TRAb, thyroid ultrasound and orbital computed tomography. Each 10 ml fresh peripheral blood draw supplied the PBMCs.

Sequences were obtained from blood. The chain has TRBV7-2 and TRBJ2-7; the D gene is possibly TRBD2 (5 bases). This sequence originates from a woman aged 65 to 85 with Graves' ophthalmopathy. The CDR3 region is CASSPLAHISGEQYF. The CDR3, as DNA: TGTGCCAGCAGCCCACTGGCCCACATTTCGGGGGAGCAGTACTTC.